These T cell receptor beta chains were read from a single sample in a study of cytomegalovirus exposure and HLA in healthy donors. Here immunoSEQ multiplex PCR was the method, and the copy in TCRdb shows in-frame clones only, minus some. The sample includes about 150,000 clones, around nine tenths of them seen just once. The source material was PBMCs. The receptors derive from a young woman in good health and CMV-seropositive. The CDR3 runs from the conserved cysteine through the conserved F or W.

len	v_gene	j_gene	CDR3aa
21	TRBV30	TRBJ2-1	CAWSVPRGVRGRADKYNEQFF
14	TRBV6-1	TRBJ1-4	CASSEPGGHEKLFF
18	TRBV15	TRBJ2-1	CATSRHQGLSGAYNEQFF
16	TRBV5-1	TRBJ1-1	CASSLTVRTGGTEAFF
17	TRBV5-1	TRBJ2-5	CASSSTGTGSGGETQYF
13	TRBV7-2	TRBJ2-7	CASRLGQGNEQYF
12	TRBV7-9	TRBJ1-1	CASSLDSRGAFF
15	TRBV30	TRBJ1-1	CAWEFRQGRTTEAFF
15	TRBV5-1	TRBJ2-2	CASSRTGETSGELFF
16	TRBV6-6	TRBJ2-7	CASSPFRLAGGHEQYF
12	TRBV7-8	TRBJ2-5	CASSLLGETQYF
13	TRBV29-1	TRBJ1-4	CSVLVQIHEKLFF
15	TRBV11-2	TRBJ1-2	CASSLGSDSLRGYTF
16	TRBV6-5	TRBJ2-1	CASSYYRARLHNEQFF
18	TRBV27	TRBJ1-2	CASSPQLTIRQGTYGYTF
13	TRBV2	TRBJ2-7	CASRGLAGYEQYF
13	TRBV6-5	TRBJ1-2	CASSYSVARGYTF
14	TRBV2	TRBJ1-5	CASSDRDSNQPQHF
15	TRBV7-2	TRBJ2-5	CASSSPDRGMGTQYF
16	TRBV6-5	TRBJ1-3	CASSYSGGLLGNTIYF
15	TRBV29-1	TRBJ2-2	CSVGQGAFNTGELFF
15	TRBV10-3	TRBJ2-3	CAISASGASTDTQYF
16	TRBV11-2	TRBJ2-5	CASSEIIGLAGETQYF
15	TRBV6-5	TRBJ2-5	CASSPGHRFTETQYF
16	TRBV9	TRBJ2-2	CASSVTMGQGTGELFF
16	TRBV13	TRBJ2-1	CASSSPGTRANNEQFF
15	TRBV5-1	TRBJ2-7	CASSLWAGGSYEQYF
14	TRBV7-2	TRBJ1-1	CASSLNIMNTEAFF
15	TRBV5-1	TRBJ1-2	CASSLGGTGNYGYTF
13	TRBV28	TRBJ1-1	CASSPQSHTEAFF
13	TRBV28	TRBJ2-6	CASSIGGANVLTF
18	TRBV7-2	TRBJ2-3	CASSLVGLAGPYTDTQYF
15	TRBV5-1	TRBJ2-2	CASSGGQGGTGELFF
19	TRBV23-1	TRBJ2-3	CASSQSKGSGTGMEDTQYF
15	TRBV30	TRBJ1-4	CAWSRGTATNEKLFF
14	TRBV30	TRBJ1-3	CAYGQGEAGNTIYF
15	TRBV6-1	TRBJ2-7	CASSGPAGPNYEQYF
12	TRBV30	TRBJ1-4	CASTGGSEKLFF
15	TRBV4-3	TRBJ2-1	CASSEWTLSYNEQFF
16	TRBV28	TRBJ1-2	CASSSRVGTTGYGYTF
15	TRBV6-4	TRBJ2-5	CASSDLTAGEETQYF